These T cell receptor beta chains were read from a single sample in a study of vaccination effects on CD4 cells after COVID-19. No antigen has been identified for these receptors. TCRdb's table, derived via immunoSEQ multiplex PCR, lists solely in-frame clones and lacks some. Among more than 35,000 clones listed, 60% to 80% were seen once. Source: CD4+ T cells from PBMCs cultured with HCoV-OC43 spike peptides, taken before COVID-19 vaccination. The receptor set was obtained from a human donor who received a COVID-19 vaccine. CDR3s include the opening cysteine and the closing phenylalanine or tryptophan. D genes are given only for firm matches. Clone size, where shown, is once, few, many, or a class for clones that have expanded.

TGTGCCAGCACACGCCGGGACAGCTACACCGGGGAGCTGTTTTTT,CASTRRDSYTGELFF,TRBD1,TRBJ2-2,TRBV11-2,.
TGCGCCAGCAGCGCCGGGACTGAAAAAAACATTCAGTACTTC,CASSAGTEKNIQYF,.,TRBJ2-4,TRBV5-1,.
TGTGCCAGTCGAGTCCGGCTGGGGCTTCGGGATGAAAAACTGTTTTTT,CASRVRLGLRDEKLFF,.,TRBJ1-4,TRBV19,.
TGTGCCAGCAGCTTGGCCGGACAGCGCTACGAGCAGTACTTC,CASSLAGQRYEQYF,.,TRBJ2-7,TRBV5-4,.
TGTGCCAGCCGATTTAGCACAGATACGCAGTATTTT,CASRFSTDTQYF,.,TRBJ2-3,TRBV12-3/TRBV12-4,.
TGCGCCAGCAGCCAAACCTACATGGACGTCTCCTACGAGCAGTACTTC,CASSQTYMDVSYEQYF,.,TRBJ2-7,TRBV4-1,.
TGTGCCAGCAGCTTAAGGCTCCAGAGATCCTTCTCTGGAAACACCATATATTTT,CASSLRLQRSFSGNTIYF,.,TRBJ1-3,TRBV7-8,.
TGTGCCAGCAAGGGTTATAATTCACCCCTCCACTTT,CASKGYNSPLHF,.,TRBJ1-6,TRBV6-5,.
TGTGCCAGCAGTTACTCGAGTACAAACACAGATACGCAGTATTTT,CASSYSSTNTDTQYF,.,TRBJ2-3,TRBV6-5,.
TGTGCCACCAGCAGTACCCCCGACAAGGGGGCCTTTAGGGAGCAGTTCTTC,CATSSTPDKGAFREQFF,TRBD1,TRBJ2-1,TRBV15,.
TGTGCCAGCAGCTTAGATCCAACAGACAATGAGCAGTTCTTC,CASSLDPTDNEQFF,.,TRBJ2-1,TRBV11-3,.
TGCGCCAGCAGCTTGGACGAAAACATTCAGTACTTC,CASSLDENIQYF,.,TRBJ2-4,TRBV5-1,.
TGCGCCAGCAGCCGGGCTGGGTTGGCAGGCCAAGAGACCCAGTACTTC,CASSRAGLAGQETQYF,.,TRBJ2-5,TRBV4-1,.
TGCAGTGCTATTACAGATACGCAGTATTTT,CSAITDTQYF,.,TRBJ2-3,TRBV20-1,.
TGCAGTGCTAGTCCTATAGACAGGGCTGGGGCCAACGTCCTGACTTTC,CSASPIDRAGANVLTF,TRBD1,TRBJ2-6,TRBV20-1,large
TGTGCCAGCAGCTGGGGAACTGCGGAGACCCAGTACTTC,CASSWGTAETQYF,.,TRBJ2-5,TRBV11-1,.
TGTGCCAGCGGACCGACCAGGTCCTATGGCGAGCAGTACTTC,CASGPTRSYGEQYF,.,TRBJ2-7,TRBV11-2,.
TGCGCCAGCAGCTTGAATGGGACGCCTAATTCACCCCTCCACTTT,CASSLNGTPNSPLHF,.,TRBJ1-6,TRBV5-1,.
TGTGCCAGCAGCCTACTAGCGGGAGTGGGGAATGAGCAGTTCTTC,CASSLLAGVGNEQFF,TRBD2,TRBJ2-1,TRBV4-2,.
TGTGCCAGCAGTGGACAGATCGGCTACGAGCAGTACTTC,CASSGQIGYEQYF,.,TRBJ2-7,TRBV12-3/TRBV12-4,.
TGCGCCAGCAGCCAAGATATTTCAGCTTATAGCAATCAGCCCCAGCATTTT,CASSQDISAYSNQPQHF,.,TRBJ1-5,TRBV4-1,once
TGCGCCAGCAGCAATCATGATAGGGGACCGGGAACTAAAGCTTTCTTT,CASSNHDRGPGTKAFF,.,TRBJ1-1,TRBV4-1,few
TGTGCCAGCAGCCACCTGAGGGGGGGCTTGGGGGAGCTGTTTTTT,CASSHLRGGLGELFF,.,TRBJ2-2,TRBV3-1/TRBV3-2,.
TGTGCCACCAGTGATTTTGGACAGGGAACAGATACGCAGTATTTT,CATSDFGQGTDTQYF,TRBD1,TRBJ2-3,TRBV24-1,.
TGCGCCAGCAGTGAGTCGATTTGGGAAGCCAAAAACATTCAGTACTTC,CASSESIWEAKNIQYF,.,TRBJ2-4,TRBV10-1,.
TGTGCCAGCCTAATGGGGCGCGGGTTCTATGGCTACACCTTC,CASLMGRGFYGYTF,.,TRBJ1-2,TRBV28,.
TGTGCCAGCAGTGAATCGGGGAGGGGAGGTGAAAAACTGTTTTTT,CASSESGRGGEKLFF,.,TRBJ1-4,TRBV6-1,.
TGTGCCAGCTCACCGTCGTCTCCAGGTTTGGATGAAAAACTGTTTTTT,CASSPSSPGLDEKLFF,.,TRBJ1-4,TRBV18,few
TGTGCCAGCAGCGTGTCAATCTTCGGTATGAACACTGAAGCTTTCTTT,CASSVSIFGMNTEAFF,.,TRBJ1-1,TRBV9,.
TGTGCCAGCAGCTTACGCGGGCAGGGCGGCACTGAAGCTTTCTTT,CASSLRGQGGTEAFF,.,TRBJ1-1,TRBV7-9,.
TGCGCCAGCAGCTTGACACCGCATAATCAGCCCCAGCATTTT,CASSLTPHNQPQHF,.,TRBJ1-5,TRBV5-1,few
TGTGCCTGGACCCGAGGGGGTGAGCAGTTCTTC,CAWTRGGEQFF,.,TRBJ2-1,TRBV30,.
TGTGCCAGCAGTGAACACCCGAACACAGATACGCAGTATTTT,CASSEHPNTDTQYF,.,TRBJ2-3,TRBV6-1,few
TGCGCCAGCAGCTTAGGATTTCAAGAGACCCAGTACTTC,CASSLGFQETQYF,.,TRBJ2-5,TRBV5-1,medium-sized
TGCGCCAGCAGCCCATGGACAGGGGTGAACTATGGCTACACCTTC,CASSPWTGVNYGYTF,TRBD1,TRBJ1-2,TRBV5-1,.
TGTGCCAGTAGTATTGACACTTCCTCTGGAAACACCATATATTTT,CASSIDTSSGNTIYF,.,TRBJ1-3,TRBV19,.
TGTGCCAGTAGTATAACAGGGGGCGCGTATTCACCCCTCCACTTT,CASSITGGAYSPLHF,TRBD1,TRBJ1-6,TRBV19,few
TGCGCCAGCAGTGAGTCGATAGGCGGGAGCACAGATACGCAGTATTTT,CASSESIGGSTDTQYF,.,TRBJ2-3,TRBV10-1,many
TGTGCCACCAGGGATTTAGGGGACAGGGAGCCCTACGAGCAGTACTTC,CATRDLGDREPYEQYF,TRBD1,TRBJ2-7,TRBV24-1,.
TGCGCCAGCAGGCCCGACTTTAGCCATATGAGAGATACGCAGTATTTT,CASRPDFSHMRDTQYF,.,TRBJ2-3,TRBV5-1,few